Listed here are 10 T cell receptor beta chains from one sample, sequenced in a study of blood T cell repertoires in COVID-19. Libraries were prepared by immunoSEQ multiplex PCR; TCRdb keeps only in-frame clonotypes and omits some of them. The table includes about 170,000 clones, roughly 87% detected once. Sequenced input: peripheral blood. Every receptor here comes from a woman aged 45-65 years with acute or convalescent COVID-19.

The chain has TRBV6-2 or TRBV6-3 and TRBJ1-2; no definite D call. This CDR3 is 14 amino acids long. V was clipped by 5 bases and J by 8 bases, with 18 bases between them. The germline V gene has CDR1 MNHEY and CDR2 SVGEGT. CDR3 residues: CASSTGGVIGGYTF. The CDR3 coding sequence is TGTGCCAGCAGTACCGGCGGGGTCATCGGGGGCTACACCTTC.

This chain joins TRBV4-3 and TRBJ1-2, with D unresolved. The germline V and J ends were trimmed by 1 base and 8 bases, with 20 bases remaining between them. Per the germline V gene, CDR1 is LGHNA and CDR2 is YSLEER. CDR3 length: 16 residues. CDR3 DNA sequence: TGCGCCAGCAGCCAAGGTACTCCGGGAGGAATGGGCGGCTACACCTTC. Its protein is CASSQGTPGGMGGYTF.

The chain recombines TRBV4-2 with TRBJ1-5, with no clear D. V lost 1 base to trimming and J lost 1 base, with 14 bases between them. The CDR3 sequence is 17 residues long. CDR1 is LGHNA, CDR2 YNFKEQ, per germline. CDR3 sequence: CASSQGTGVESNQPQHF. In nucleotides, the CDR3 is TGTGCCAGCAGCCAAGGGACCGGGGTTGAGAGCAATCAGCCCCAGCATTTT.

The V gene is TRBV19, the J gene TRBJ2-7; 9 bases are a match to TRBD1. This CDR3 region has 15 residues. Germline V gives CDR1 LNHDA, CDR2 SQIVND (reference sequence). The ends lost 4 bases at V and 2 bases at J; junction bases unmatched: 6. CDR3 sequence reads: CASSRDRAMAYEQYF. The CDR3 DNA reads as TGTGCCAGTAGTAGGGACAGGGCTATGGCCTACGAGCAGTACTTC.

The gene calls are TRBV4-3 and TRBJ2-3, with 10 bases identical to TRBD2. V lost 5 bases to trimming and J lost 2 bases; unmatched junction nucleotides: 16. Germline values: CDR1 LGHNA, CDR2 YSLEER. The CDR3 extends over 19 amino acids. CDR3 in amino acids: CASSFRQGPSGGATDTQYF. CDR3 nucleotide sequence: TGCGCCAGCAGCTTCCGACAGGGCCCTAGCGGGGGAGCCACAGATACGCAGTATTTT.

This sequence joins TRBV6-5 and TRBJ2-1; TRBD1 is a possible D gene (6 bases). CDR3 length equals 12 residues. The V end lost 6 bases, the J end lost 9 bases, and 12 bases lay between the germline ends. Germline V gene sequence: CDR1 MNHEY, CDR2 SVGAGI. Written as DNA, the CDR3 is TGTGCCAGCAGGCGGAAAGGGGGTGAGCAGTTCTTC. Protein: CASRRKGGEQFF.

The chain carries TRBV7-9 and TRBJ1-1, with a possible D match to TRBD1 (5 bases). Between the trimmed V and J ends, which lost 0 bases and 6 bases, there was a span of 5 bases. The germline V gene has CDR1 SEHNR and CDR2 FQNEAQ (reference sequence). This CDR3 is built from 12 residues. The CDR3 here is CASSLAGAEAFF. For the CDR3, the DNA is TGTGCCAGCAGCTTAGCAGGGGCTGAAGCTTTCTTT.

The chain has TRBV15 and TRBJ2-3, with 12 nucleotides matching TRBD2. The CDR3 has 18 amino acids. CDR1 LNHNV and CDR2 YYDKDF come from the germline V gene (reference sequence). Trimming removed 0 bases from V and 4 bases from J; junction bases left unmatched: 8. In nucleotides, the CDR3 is TGTGCCACCAGCAGAGAGGCTAGCGGGGGGGCGTTCGCAGATACGCAGTATTTT. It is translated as CATSREASGGAFADTQYF.

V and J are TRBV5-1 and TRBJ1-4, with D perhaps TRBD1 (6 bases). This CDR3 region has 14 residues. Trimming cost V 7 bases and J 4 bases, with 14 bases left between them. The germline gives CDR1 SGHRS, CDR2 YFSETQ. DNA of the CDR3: TGCGCCAGCTCCGAGACAGGAATTAATGAAAAACTGTTTTTT. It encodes CASSETGINEKLFF.

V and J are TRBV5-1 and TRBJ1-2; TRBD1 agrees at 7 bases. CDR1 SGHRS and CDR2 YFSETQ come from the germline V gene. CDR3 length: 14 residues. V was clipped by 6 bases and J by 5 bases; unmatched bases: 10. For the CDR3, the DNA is TGCGCCAGCAACCCTACAGGGGTGCCTTATGGCTACACCTTC. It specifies CASNPTGVPYGYTF.